This TCR beta chain was sequenced during a study of blood T cell repertoires in COVID-19. Study at large: Samples came from the United States, Italy and Spain, spanning acute and convalescent COVID-19. Sources were T cells, B-cell-depleted T cells, or PBMCs; the material itself was cDNA or gDNA.

In the study's own analysis: Estimated nucleated cell counts came from reference gene primer amplification. Here immunoSEQ multiplex PCR was the method, and the copy in TCRdb shows in-frame clones only, minus some. V and J calls and clone size follow that table, whereas D and trimming were derived from the DNA. The top ten clones hold 6.2% of a sample with more than 100,000 clones, approximately 84% of them seen once. Losses at the gene ends were 5 bases for V and 2 bases for J; bases not matched to a gene: 9. From germline, CDR1 is GTSNPN and CDR2 SVGIG (reference sequence). This CDR3 has 16 amino acids.

The chain recombines TRBV30 with TRBJ2-5; TRBD2 agrees at 12 bases. Sequencing was carried out using peripheral blood. The TCR comes from a human donor in a cohort sampled during active COVID-19. Written as DNA, the CDR3 is TGTGCCTGGTGCGGACCTAGCGGGGGGGGACAAGAGACCCAGTACTTC. It is translated as CAWCGPSGGGQETQYF.